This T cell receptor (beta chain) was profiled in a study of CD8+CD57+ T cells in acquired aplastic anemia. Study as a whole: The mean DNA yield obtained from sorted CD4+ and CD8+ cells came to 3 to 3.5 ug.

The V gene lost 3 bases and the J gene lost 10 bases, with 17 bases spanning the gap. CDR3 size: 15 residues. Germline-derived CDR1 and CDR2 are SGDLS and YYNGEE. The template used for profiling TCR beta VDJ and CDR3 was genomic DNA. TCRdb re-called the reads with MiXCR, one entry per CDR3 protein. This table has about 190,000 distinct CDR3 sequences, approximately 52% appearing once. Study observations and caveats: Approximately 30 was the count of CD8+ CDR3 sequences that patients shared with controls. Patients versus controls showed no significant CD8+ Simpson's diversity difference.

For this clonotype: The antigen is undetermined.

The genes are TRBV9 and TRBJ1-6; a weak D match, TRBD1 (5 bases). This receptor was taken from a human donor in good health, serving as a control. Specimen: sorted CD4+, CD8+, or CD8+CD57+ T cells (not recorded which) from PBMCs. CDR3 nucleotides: TGTGCCAGCAGCGCCAGGCAGGGCGTAAGGTCACCCCTCCACTTT. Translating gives CASSARQGVRSPLHF.